One sample yielded the 24 T cell receptor beta chains listed below, sequenced in a study of blood T cell repertoires in COVID-19. Sequenced by immunoSEQ multiplex PCR; TCRdb stores in-frame clones only, minus some. The table shows around 140,000 clones, with approximately 86% occurring only once. Sequenced: peripheral blood. The source is a woman in her 70s with COVID-19, enrolled during active disease.

V and J are TRBV11-3 and TRBJ1-1, with 7 nucleotides matching TRBD1. Germline CDR1 reads SGHNT; CDR2 reads YENEEA. The CDR3 runs to 12 residues. V shed 5 bases and J 4 bases; nucleotides not matched to a gene: 1. This CDR3 reads CASSNRGTEAFF. The DNA for the CDR3 is TGTGCCAGCAGCAACAGGGGCACTGAAGCTTTCTTT.

The rearrangement links TRBV6-6 to TRBJ2-5, with 7 bases identical to TRBD1. V lost 6 bases, J lost 2 bases, and 9 bases stayed unmatched. The CDR3 runs to 15 residues. From germline, CDR1 is MNHNY and CDR2 SVGAGI (reference sequence). CDR3 coding DNA: TGTGCCAGCAGGGATTCGGGACAGATGCAAGAGACCCAGTACTTC. It codes for CASRDSGQMQETQYF.

This clone was counted a single time. The V and J genes are TRBV7-6 and TRBJ2-7; 8 nucleotides line up with TRBD1. The CDR3 has 16 amino acids. V was clipped by 1 base and J by 2 bases; unmatched bases: 7. The V gene's germline CDR1 is SGHVS and CDR2 FNYEAQ. The CDR3 reads CASSLVIAGGTYEQYF. The CDR3 DNA reads as TGTGCCAGCAGCTTAGTGATTGCAGGGGGCACCTACGAGCAGTACTTC.

The chain links TRBV5-6 to TRBJ2-3, with 11 bases aligning to TRBD1. V lost 0 bases, J lost 7 bases, and 4 bases stayed unmatched. The CDR3 extends over 15 amino acids. The germline V gene has CDR1 SGHDT and CDR2 YYEEEE. Written as DNA, the CDR3 is TGTGCCAGCAGCTTGGGGACAGGGGGCGTAAATACGCAGTATTTT. It specifies CASSLGTGGVNTQYF.

The genes are TRBV3-1 (or the pseudogene TRBV3-2) and TRBJ1-2, with 7 bases matching TRBD1. V gave up 3 bases and J gave up 3 bases; unmatched junction bases: 4. Germline CDR1 and CDR2: LGHDT and YNNKEL (reference sequence). This CDR3 is 14 amino acids long. For the CDR3, the DNA is TGTGCCAGCAGCCAGGGGGACAGCTACTATGGCTACACCTTC. Its translation is CASSQGDSYYGYTF.

The V and J genes are TRBV11-3 and TRBJ2-1; TRBD2 matches 7 bases. Germline assignment: CDR1 SGHNT and CDR2 YENEEA. This CDR3 has 16 residues. V shed 6 bases and J 4 bases; nucleotides not matched to a gene: 12. CDR3 in DNA: TGTGCCAGCAGTAAGGCTAGGACTAGTCTATACAATGAGCAGTTCTTC. This encodes CASSKARTSLYNEQFF.

This chain links TRBV18 with TRBJ2-7, with TRBD1 as a possible D gene (6 bases). Germline lookup yields CDR1 KGHSH and CDR2 LQKENI. The CDR3 runs 15 residues. Deletions cut 0 bases from V and 2 bases from J, with 11 bases between. This CDR3 reads CASSPPSGGAYEQYF. The CDR3 nucleotides read TGTGCCAGCTCACCACCGAGTGGGGGCGCCTACGAGCAGTACTTC.

The chain recombines TRBV3-1 (or the pseudogene TRBV3-2) with TRBJ1-3; TRBD1 agrees at 9 bases. The CDR3 is made up of 18 amino acids. The germline CDR1 and CDR2 sequences are LGHDT and YNNKEL (reference sequence). The V gene end was trimmed by 0 bases and the J gene end by 0 bases; junction bases not matched to a gene: 6. CDR3 protein: CASSQDVRTGASGNTIYF. The CDR3 DNA follows: TGTGCCAGCAGCCAAGATGTTCGGACAGGGGCCTCTGGAAACACCATATATTTT.

This chain links TRBV30 with TRBJ1-1; possible D gene TRBD1, 5 bases. Germline CDR1 is GTSNPN and CDR2 is SVGIG (reference sequence). V lost 5 bases, J lost 0 bases, and 13 bases lay in between. This CDR3 contains 14 residues. In DNA, the CDR3 is TGTGCCTGGGTAGGGGCAGGCATGAACACTGAAGCTTTCTTT. This encodes CAWVGAGMNTEAFF.

The rearrangement joins TRBV6-4 to TRBJ2-3, with 7 bases matching TRBD2. The CDR3 runs to 17 residues. The germline gives CDR1 MRHNA, CDR2 SNTAGT. V lost 6 bases to trimming and J lost 4 bases; unmatched junction nucleotides: 16. The CDR3 DNA is TGTGCCAGCAGCTCCACTCCCGGGGCGGGGGTCTCAGATACGCAGTATTTT. This codes for CASSSTPGAGVSDTQYF.

J is TRBJ2-5 and V is TRBV3-1 (or the pseudogene TRBV3-2); possible D gene TRBD1, 6 bases. The germline V and J ends were trimmed by 4 bases and 5 bases, with 8 bases remaining between them. Germline loops: CDR1 LGHDT, CDR2 YNNKEL (reference sequence). The CDR3 spans 12 residues. CDR3 sequence (DNA): TGTGCCAGCAGCCCTAGGGGGGAGACCCAGTACTTC. Translating it yields CASSPRGETQYF.

The J gene is TRBJ2-3, the V gene TRBV5-5; D uncertain. Trimming pared 0 bases from V and 0 bases from J, leaving 8 bases between. The CDR3 contains 15 residues. Germline assignment: CDR1 SGHKS and CDR2 YYEKEE (reference sequence). CDR3 sequence: CASSLDRPSTDTQYF. The CDR3, as DNA: TGTGCCAGCAGCTTGGACAGACCTAGCACAGATACGCAGTATTTT.

The chain employs TRBV20-1 and TRBJ2-3, with D possibly being TRBD2 (5 bases). Germline assignment: CDR1 DFQATT and CDR2 SNEGSKA (reference sequence). This CDR3 spans 14 amino acids. Trimming pared 3 bases from V and 1 base from J, leaving 11 bases between. CDR3 in DNA: TGCAGTGCTAGTGGCCGACTACGCACAGATACGCAGTATTTT. This encodes CSASGRLRTDTQYF.

This clone was seen once. The chain links TRBV18 to TRBJ1-6, with D possibly TRBD1 on 5 matching bases. The V gene lost 3 bases and the J gene lost 10 bases, with 16 bases spanning the gap. CDR1 and CDR2 from the germline V gene are KGHSH and LQKENI. The CDR3 has 15 residues. As DNA, the CDR3 is TGTGCCAGCTCACCGAATAGGGGCGATCAATCACCCCTCCACTTT. This gives the protein CASSPNRGDQSPLHF. Variable domain in full (rest from reference TRBV18 and TRBJ1-6): NAGVMQNPRHLVRRRGQEARLRCSPMKGHSHVYWYRQLPEEGLKFMVYLQKENIIDESGMPKERFSAEFPKEGPSILRIQQVVRGDSAAYFCASSPNRGDQSPLHFGNGTRLTVT.

The rearrangement joins TRBV5-1 to TRBJ2-5; TRBD2 matches at 8 bases. V lost 3 bases and J lost 2; bases outside the gene matches: 6. CDR3 length: 15 residues. The V gene's germline CDR1 is SGHRS and CDR2 YFSETQ. CDR3 in amino acids: CASSSATSEQETQYF. CDR3 nucleotides: TGCGCCAGCAGCTCCGCGACTAGCGAACAAGAGACCCAGTACTTC.

The CDR3 loop is CAYRREGGNQPQHF. The CDR3 coding sequence is TGTGCCTATCGGAGGGAGGGTGGCAATCAGCCCCAGCATTTT. The chain recombines TRBV21-1 with TRBJ1-5. TRBV21-1 is an annotated pseudogene. This CDR3 comprises 14 residues.

CDR3 DNA sequence: TGTGCCAGCAGCCAAGAGAGAGATACGCAGTATTTT. Its translation: CASSQERDTQYF. V gene TRBV4-2 combines with J gene TRBJ2-3; D not resolved. From germline, CDR1 is LGHNA and CDR2 YNFKEQ. With 0 bases removed from V and 5 bases from J, the gap between germline ends came to 3 bases. CDR3 length: 12 amino acids.

For the CDR3, the DNA is TGTGCCACCAGTGCCCCTTGGGGGCCGGAGGAGTACTTC. Amino acid sequence: CATSAPWGPEEYF. The V gene is TRBV24-1, the J gene TRBJ2-7; tentatively, D is TRBD1 (6 bases). Germline values: CDR1 KGHDR, CDR2 SFDVKD. This CDR3 spans 13 amino acids. The ends were cut back, 5 bases at V and 11 bases at J, with 18 bases in the middle.

The CDR3 loop reads CASRPGQGMGTDTQYF. Here the CDR3 DNA reads TGCGCCAGCCGGCCGGGACAGGGTATGGGCACAGATACGCAGTATTTT. This chain uses TRBV23-1 with TRBJ2-3, with 9 bases that match TRBD1. TRBV23-1 is an ORF; its function is uncertain. The V and J ends lost 8 bases and 1 base, in that order; junction bases with no gene match: 10. This CDR3 contains 16 residues.

The genes are TRBV4-2 and TRBJ1-1; TRBD1 matches 8 bases. The CDR3 runs 16 residues. Germline V lookup: CDR1 LGHNA, CDR2 YNFKEQ. V trimming: 4 bases; J trimming: 5 bases; junction bases outside the gene matches: 12. The CDR3 protein is CASSPRDRWGGTEAFF. The CDR3 bases are TGTGCCAGCAGCCCCCGGGACAGGTGGGGAGGTACTGAAGCTTTCTTT.

The chain has TRBV2 and TRBJ1-6, with 9 nucleotides matching TRBD1. The germline V gene has CDR1 SNHLY and CDR2 FYNNEI. V shed 11 bases, J shed 8 bases, and the junction held 7 bases outside the gene matches. This CDR3 spans 13 amino acids. In nucleotides, the CDR3 is TGTGCCGGAAAACAGGGGGCTGATTCACCCCTCCACTTT. This sequence encodes CAGKQGADSPLHF.

V gene TRBV7-8 combines with J gene TRBJ2-4, with a weak D call TRBD2 (5 bases). The CDR3 spans 17 residues. V lost 6 bases, J lost 0 bases, and 18 bases lay in between. Germline loops: CDR1 SGHVS, CDR2 FQNEAQ. Here the CDR3 DNA reads TGTGCCAGCAGTTCCCTCCCAGCGGAACTAGCCAAAAACATTCAGTACTTC. It specifies CASSSLPAELAKNIQYF.

The chain couples TRBV2 to TRBJ2-2, with D maybe TRBD1 (6 bases). This CDR3 is built from 14 residues. Trimming stripped 8 bases from V and 4 bases from J, with 14 bases between. The V gene's germline CDR1 is SNHLY and CDR2 FYNNEI. The CDR3 is CASQQGTSTGELFF. As DNA, the CDR3 is TGTGCCAGCCAGCAGGGGACATCCACCGGGGAGCTGTTTTTT.

This chain's CDR3 is CASSSYREGSTDTQYF. DNA of the CDR3: TGCGCCAGCAGCTCCTACAGGGAGGGTAGCACAGATACGCAGTATTTT. The chain couples TRBV5-1 to TRBJ2-3; the D gene is possibly TRBD2 (7 bases). Germline-derived CDR1 and CDR2 are SGHRS and YFSETQ. Trimming left V 3 bases short and J 0 bases short, with 14 bases between. The CDR3 is 16 residues long.